This T cell receptor (beta chain) was sequenced during a study of blood T cell repertoires in COVID-19. Across the whole study: Material from acute and convalescent COVID-19 was sourced from the United States, Italy and Spain. From T cells, B-cell-depleted T cells, or PBMCs came the material, which was cDNA or gDNA.

Clones were sequenced by immunoSEQ multiplex PCR, and TCRdb holds only the in-frame ones, with some missing. The sample holds around 210,000 clones, around 90% seen once. CDR1 is ENHRY and CDR2 is SYGVKD in the germline V gene. V gave up 2 bases and J gave up 5 bases, with 12 bases separating them. The CDR3 covers 14 residues. Participants' own reports of clinical history determined their cohort assignment. In Cohort 3, a recovered donor had either two negative PCRs, clearance, or symptom resolution. This sequence joins TRBV10-3 and TRBJ1-1, with no clear D. Sequencing input: PBMCs or T cells enriched from blood (not recorded which). This TCR came from a woman aged 18-35 years who had recovered from COVID-19. The CDR3 loop is CAISEVRVETEAFF. In nucleotides, the CDR3 is TGTGCCATCAGTGAGGTGAGGGTAGAAACTGAAGCTTTCTTT.